This T cell receptor (beta chain) is from a study of T cell repertoires in cytomegalovirus infection. Study context: Evidence of both CMV infection and a matching HLA type came from public TCR beta signatures.

Study findings and constraints: Identification of carriers of CMV plus the relevant HLA was performed using cumulative public TCR beta family frequency. The ex vivo response showed dominance by HLA-C-restricted CMV-specific TCR beta clonotypes.

The CDR3 is 13 residues long. V was pared by 5 bases and J by 4 bases, with 14 bases between. Germline CDR1 reads DFQATT; CDR2 reads SNEGSKA (reference sequence). This clonotype was observed at least ten times. The target antigen is unknown. Using its own MiXCR run on the reads, TCRdb lists one record per CDR3 protein. The sample holds hundreds of thousands of distinct CDR3 sequences, around 30% seen once. The genes are TRBV20-1 and TRBJ1-1, with TRBD1 as a possible D gene (5 bases). The sequences come from cultured PBMCs, collected from culture after CMV antigen stimulation. The TCR was taken from a human donor in good health (CMV status not recorded). Some clones in this sample may be carry-over from other donors' samples. Here the CDR3 reads CSAHPGGSTEAFF. As DNA, the CDR3 is TGCAGTGCTCACCCGGGGGGTAGCACTGAAGCTTTCTTT.